This T cell receptor (beta chain) was sequenced during a study of CD8 T cells in Susac syndrome. The RNA, about 0.45 to 1 ug, was put through reverse transcription using random hexamers. By means of immunoSEQ multiplex PCR, TCR beta CDR3 spanning 54 Vbeta and 13 Jbeta underwent amplification. Via MiXCR, TCRdb re-called the immunoSEQ multiplex PCR reads, giving one row per CDR3 protein. Seen here are about 400,000 distinct CDR3 sequences, 85% to 90% observed once, and the top ten hold approximately 0.12%. Germline loops: CDR1 SGHRS, CDR2 YFSETQ. The CDR3 covers 16 residues. Trimming stripped 0 bases from V and 7 bases from J, with 16 bases between.

V usage is TRBV5-1 and J usage is TRBJ2-2, with D possibly TRBD2 on 6 matching bases. Source material: CD8+ T cells from PBMCs. This clonotype originated in a human donor with multiple sclerosis. The CDR3 DNA follows: TGCGCCAGCAGCTTGGGACCGGGACTTCTAAGCGGGGAGCTGTTTTTT. Amino acid sequence: CASSLGPGLLSGELFF. Combining the CDR3 with reference TRBV5-1 and TRBJ2-2 gives the whole variable domain KAGVTQTPRYLIKTRGQQVTLSCSPISGHRSVSWYQQTPGQGLQFLFEYFSETQRNKGNFPGRFSGRQFSNSRSEMNVSTLELGDSALYLCASSLGPGLLSGELFFGEGSRLTVL.